This record concerns one T cell receptor beta chain sequence. Its antigen remains unidentified. The repertoire was sequenced with immunoSEQ multiplex PCR; TCRdb's copy has only in-frame clones and lacks some. The sample shows under 75,000 clones, 70% to 90% of them seen only once. Per germline, CDR1 DFQATT and CDR2 SNEGSKA (reference sequence). The V gene lost 6 bases and the J gene lost 6 bases, with 9 bases spanning the gap. The CDR3 totals 10 residues. The sample originates from a study of OX40 agonist ivuxolimab in advanced cancers. Study-wide points: Among T cells, CD8+ cells averaged more expanded clones than CD4+ cells.

The clonotype comes from an adult with an advanced solid tumor such as melanoma, head and neck, liver or kidney cancer. Here the sequenced sample was CD4+ or CD8+ T cells sorted from blood, taken in a trial of the OX40 agonist ivuxolimab. The rearrangement joins TRBV20-1 to TRBJ2-7; no clear D. The chain's CDR3 is CSAEFSEQYF. CDR3 coding DNA: TGCAGTGCGGAGTTCTCCGAGCAGTACTTC.